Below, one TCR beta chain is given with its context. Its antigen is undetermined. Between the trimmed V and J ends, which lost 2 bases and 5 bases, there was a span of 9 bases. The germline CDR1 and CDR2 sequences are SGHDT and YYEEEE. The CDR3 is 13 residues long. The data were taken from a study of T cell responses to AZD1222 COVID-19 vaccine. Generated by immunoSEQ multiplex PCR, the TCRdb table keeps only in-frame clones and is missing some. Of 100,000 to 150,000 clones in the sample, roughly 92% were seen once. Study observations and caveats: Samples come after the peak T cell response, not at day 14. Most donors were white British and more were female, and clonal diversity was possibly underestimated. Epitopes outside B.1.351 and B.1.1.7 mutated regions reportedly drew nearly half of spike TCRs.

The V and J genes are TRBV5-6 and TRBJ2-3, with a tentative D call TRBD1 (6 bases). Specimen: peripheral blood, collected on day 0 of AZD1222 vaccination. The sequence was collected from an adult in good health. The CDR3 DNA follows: TGTGCCAGCAGCTTACAGGGAATAGATACGCAGTATTTT. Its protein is CASSLQGIDTQYF.